The clone carrying this T cell receptor (beta chain) came up a few times. What it binds is unknown. V lost 7 bases, J lost 5 bases, and 8 bases stayed unmatched. The CDR3 length is 14 residues. This record belongs to a study of identical twins. Study-wide results and caveats: Memory repertoires showed no such pattern, whereas abundant cord blood beta clonotypes carried fewer insertions. Sequences that were beta out-of-frame showed weaker excess twin sharing.

Everyone who gave samples was a healthy Caucasian. One entry per CDR3 protein results from TCRdb running MiXCR on the 5' RACE reads. The table records roughly 350,000 distinct CDR3 sequences, roughly an eighth of them present only once. These records were also assigned to another study, of yellow fever vaccine responses in identical twins.

The V call is TRBV12-3 or TRBV12-4, the J call TRBJ1-5, with 7 bases matching TRBD1. The sample taken for sequencing was CD8+ T cells sorted from blood. The clonotype originates from a woman between 18 and 29 years old in good health. The CDR3 here is CASTLGDSHQPQHF. The CDR3 region has the DNA TGTGCCAGCACCCTGGGGGACAGCCATCAGCCCCAGCATTTT.